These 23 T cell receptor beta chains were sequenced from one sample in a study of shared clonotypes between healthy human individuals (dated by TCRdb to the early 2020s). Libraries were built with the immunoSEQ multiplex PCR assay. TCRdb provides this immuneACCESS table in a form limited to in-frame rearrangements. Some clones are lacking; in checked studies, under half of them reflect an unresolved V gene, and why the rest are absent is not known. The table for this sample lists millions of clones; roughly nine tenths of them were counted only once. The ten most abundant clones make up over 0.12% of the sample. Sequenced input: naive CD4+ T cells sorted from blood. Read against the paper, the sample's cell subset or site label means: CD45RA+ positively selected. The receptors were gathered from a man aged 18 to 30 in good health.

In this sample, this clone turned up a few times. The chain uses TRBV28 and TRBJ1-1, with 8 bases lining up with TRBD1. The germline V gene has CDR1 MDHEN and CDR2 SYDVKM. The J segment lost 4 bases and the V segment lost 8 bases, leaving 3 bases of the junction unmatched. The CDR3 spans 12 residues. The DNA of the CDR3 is TGTGCCAGCTCGGGGACAGGCACTGAAGCTTTCTTT. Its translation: CASSGTGTEAFF.

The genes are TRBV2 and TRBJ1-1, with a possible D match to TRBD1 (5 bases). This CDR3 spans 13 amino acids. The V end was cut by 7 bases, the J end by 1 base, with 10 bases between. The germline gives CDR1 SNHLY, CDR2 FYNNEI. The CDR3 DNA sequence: TGTGCCAGCAATAACAGGAGGAACACTGAAGCTTTCTTT. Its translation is CASNNRRNTEAFF.

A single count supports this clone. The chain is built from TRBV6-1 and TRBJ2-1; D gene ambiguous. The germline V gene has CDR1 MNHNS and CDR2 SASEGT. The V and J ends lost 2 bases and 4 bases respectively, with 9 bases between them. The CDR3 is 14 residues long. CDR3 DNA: TGTGCCAGCAGTGAATTTGGCCCTTACAATGAGCAGTTCTTC. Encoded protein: CASSEFGPYNEQFF.

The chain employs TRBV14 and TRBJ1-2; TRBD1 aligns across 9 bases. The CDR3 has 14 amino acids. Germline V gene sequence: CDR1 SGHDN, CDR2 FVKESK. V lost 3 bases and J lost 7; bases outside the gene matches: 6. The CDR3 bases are TGTGCCAGCAGCCAGAACAGGGGGCGCGGTGGCTACACCTTC. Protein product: CASSQNRGRGGYTF.

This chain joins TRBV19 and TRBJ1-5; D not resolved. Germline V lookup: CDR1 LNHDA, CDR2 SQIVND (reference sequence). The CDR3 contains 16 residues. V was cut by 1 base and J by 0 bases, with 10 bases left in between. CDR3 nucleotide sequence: TGTGCCAGTAGTATAGTCGGACGGGTTAGCAATCAGCCCCAGCATTTT. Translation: CASSIVGRVSNQPQHF.

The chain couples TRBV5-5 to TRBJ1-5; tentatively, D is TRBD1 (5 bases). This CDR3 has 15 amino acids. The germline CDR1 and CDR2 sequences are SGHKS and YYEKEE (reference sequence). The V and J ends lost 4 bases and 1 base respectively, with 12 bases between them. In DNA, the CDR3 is TGTGCCAGCAGCCCTGGCGGGGGGAGCAATCAGCCCCAGCATTTT. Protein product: CASSPGGGSNQPQHF. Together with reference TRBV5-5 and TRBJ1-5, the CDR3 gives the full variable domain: DAGVTQSPTHLIKTRGQQVTLRCSPISGHKSVSWYQQVLGQGPQFIFQYYEKEERGRGNFPDRFSARQFPNYSSELNVNALLLGDSALYLCASSPGGGSNQPQHFGDGTRLSIL.

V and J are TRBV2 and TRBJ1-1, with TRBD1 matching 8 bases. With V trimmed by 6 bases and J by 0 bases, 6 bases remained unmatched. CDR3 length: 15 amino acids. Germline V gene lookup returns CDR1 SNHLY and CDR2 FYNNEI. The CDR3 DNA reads TGTGCCAGCAGCGGACAGGGATTTATGAACACTGAAGCTTTCTTT. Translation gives CASSGQGFMNTEAFF.

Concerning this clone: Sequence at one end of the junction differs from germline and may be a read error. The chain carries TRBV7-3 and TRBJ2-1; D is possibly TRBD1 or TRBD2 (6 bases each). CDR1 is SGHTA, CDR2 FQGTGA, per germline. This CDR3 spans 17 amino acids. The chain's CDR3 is CASSLIGGWTVGNEQFF. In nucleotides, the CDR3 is TGTGCCAGCAGCTTAATTGGGGGGTGGACAGTGGGCAATGAACAGTTCTTC.

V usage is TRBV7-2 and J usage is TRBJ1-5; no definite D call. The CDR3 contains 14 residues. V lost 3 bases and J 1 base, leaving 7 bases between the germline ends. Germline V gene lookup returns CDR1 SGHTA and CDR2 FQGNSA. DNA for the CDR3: TGTGCCAGCAGCTTTAGCCAGAGCAATCAGCCCCAGCATTTT. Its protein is CASSFSQSNQPQHF.

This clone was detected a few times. The CDR3 bases are TGTGCCAGCAGTAGGGCAAGGTGGGAACTGTTTTTT. It encodes CASSRARWELFF. The V gene is TRBV28, the J gene TRBJ1-4; D remains unclear. Per germline, CDR1 MDHEN and CDR2 SYDVKM. Trimming took off 5 bases at V and 12 bases at J, with 13 bases between the two ends. The CDR3 is 12 amino acids.

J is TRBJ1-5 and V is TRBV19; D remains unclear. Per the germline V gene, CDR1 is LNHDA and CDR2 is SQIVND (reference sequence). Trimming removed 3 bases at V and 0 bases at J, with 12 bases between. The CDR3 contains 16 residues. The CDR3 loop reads CASSIVPDYSNQPQHF. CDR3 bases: TGTGCCAGTAGTATCGTGCCAGACTATAGCAATCAGCCCCAGCATTTT.

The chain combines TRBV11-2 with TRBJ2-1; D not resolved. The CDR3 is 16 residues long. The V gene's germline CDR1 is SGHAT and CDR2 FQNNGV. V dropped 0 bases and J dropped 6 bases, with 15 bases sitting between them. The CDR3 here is CASSLEGSAFGNEQFF. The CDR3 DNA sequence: TGTGCCAGCAGCTTAGAGGGGTCAGCTTTCGGCAATGAGCAGTTCTTC.

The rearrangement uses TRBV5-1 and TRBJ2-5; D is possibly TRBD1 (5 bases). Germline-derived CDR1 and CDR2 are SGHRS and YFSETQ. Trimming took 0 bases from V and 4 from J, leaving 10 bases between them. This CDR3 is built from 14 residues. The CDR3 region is CASSLEGIVETQYF. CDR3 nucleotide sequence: TGCGCCAGCAGCTTGGAGGGGATCGTAGAGACCCAGTACTTC. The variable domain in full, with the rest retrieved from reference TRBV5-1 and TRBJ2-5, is KAGVTQTPRYLIKTRGQQVTLSCSPISGHRSVSWYQQTPGQGLQFLFEYFSETQRNKGNFPGRFSGRQFSNSRSEMNVSTLELGDSALYLCASSLEGIVETQYFGPGTRLLVL.

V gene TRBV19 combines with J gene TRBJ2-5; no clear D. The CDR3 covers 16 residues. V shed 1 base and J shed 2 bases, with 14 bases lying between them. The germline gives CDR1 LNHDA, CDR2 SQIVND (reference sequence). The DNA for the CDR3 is TGTGCCAGTAGTATAGGGTTGGCGGCTAGTCAAGAGACCCAGTACTTC. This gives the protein CASSIGLAASQETQYF.

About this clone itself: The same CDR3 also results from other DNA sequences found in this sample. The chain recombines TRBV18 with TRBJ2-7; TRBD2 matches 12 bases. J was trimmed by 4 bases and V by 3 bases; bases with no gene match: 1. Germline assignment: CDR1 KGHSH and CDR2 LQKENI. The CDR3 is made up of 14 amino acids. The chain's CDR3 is CASSPGTSGYEQYF. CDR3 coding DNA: TGTGCCAGCTCACCCGGGACTAGCGGGTACGAGCAGTACTTC.

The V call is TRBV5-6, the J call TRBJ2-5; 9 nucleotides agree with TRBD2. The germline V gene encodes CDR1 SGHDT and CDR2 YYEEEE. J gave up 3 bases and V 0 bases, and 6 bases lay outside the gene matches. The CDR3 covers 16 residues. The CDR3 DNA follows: TGTGCCAGCAGCTTGGTAGCGGCTAGCGGGAAAGAGACCCAGTACTTC. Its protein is CASSLVAASGKETQYF.

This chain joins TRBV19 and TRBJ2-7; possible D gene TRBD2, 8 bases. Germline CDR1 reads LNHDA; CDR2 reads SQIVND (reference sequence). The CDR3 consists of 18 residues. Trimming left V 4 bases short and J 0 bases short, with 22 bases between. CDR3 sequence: CASSNRQGQSGSSYEQYF. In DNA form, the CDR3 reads TGTGCCAGTAGTAATCGACAGGGACAGAGCGGGAGCTCCTACGAGCAGTACTTC. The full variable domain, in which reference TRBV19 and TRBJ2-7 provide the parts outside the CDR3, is DGGITQSPKYLFRKEGQNVTLSCEQNLNHDAMYWYRQDPGQGLRLIYYSQIVNDFQKGDIAEGYSVSREKKESFPLTVTSAQKNPTAFYLCASSNRQGQSGSSYEQYFGPGTRLTVT.

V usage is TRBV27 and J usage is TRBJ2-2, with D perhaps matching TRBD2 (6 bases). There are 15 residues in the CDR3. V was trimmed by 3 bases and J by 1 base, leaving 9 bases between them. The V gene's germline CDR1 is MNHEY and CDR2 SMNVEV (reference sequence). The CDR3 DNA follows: TGTGCCAGCAGTTTCCGGCGGGGGAACACCGGGGAGCTGTTTTTT. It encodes CASSFRRGNTGELFF.

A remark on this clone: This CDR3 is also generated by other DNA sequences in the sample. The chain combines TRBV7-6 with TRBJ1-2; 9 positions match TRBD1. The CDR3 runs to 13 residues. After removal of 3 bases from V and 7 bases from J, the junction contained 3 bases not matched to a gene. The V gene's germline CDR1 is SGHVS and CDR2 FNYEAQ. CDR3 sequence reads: CASSLGQGGGYTF. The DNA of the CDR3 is TGTGCCAGCAGCTTGGGACAGGGTGGTGGCTACACCTTC.

This CDR3 reads CASSLKDEQYF. The CDR3 DNA sequence: TGTGCCAGCAGTTTAAAGGACGAGCAGTACTTC. This chain uses TRBV28 with TRBJ2-7; D ambiguous. The CDR3 sequence is 11 residues long. CDR1 is MDHEN, CDR2 SYDVKM, per germline. The germline V and J ends were trimmed by 2 bases and 5 bases, with 4 bases remaining between them. Variable domain in full (rest from reference TRBV28 and TRBJ2-7): DVKVTQSSRYLVKRTGEKVFLECVQDMDHENMFWYRQDPGLGLRLIYFSYDVKMKEKGDIPEGYSVSREKKERFSLILESASTNQTSMYLCASSLKDEQYFGPGTRLTVT.

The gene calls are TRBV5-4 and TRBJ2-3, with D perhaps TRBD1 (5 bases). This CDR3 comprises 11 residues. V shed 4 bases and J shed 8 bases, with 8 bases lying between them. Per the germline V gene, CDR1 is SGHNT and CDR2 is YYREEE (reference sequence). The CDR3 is CASSLDSTQYF. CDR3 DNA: TGTGCCAGCAGCCTTGACAGTACGCAGTATTTT.

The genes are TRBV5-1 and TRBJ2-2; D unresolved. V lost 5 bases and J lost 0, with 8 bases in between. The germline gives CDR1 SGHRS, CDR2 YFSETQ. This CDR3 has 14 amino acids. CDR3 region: CASRGAANTGELFF. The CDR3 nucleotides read TGCGCCAGCAGGGGTGCAGCGAACACCGGGGAGCTGTTTTTT.

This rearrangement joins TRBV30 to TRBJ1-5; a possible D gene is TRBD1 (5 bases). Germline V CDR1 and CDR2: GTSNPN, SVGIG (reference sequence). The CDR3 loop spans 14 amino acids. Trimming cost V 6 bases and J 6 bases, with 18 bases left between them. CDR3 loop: CACQTGTAGQPQHF. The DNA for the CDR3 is TGTGCCTGTCAGACCGGGACCGCAGGTCAGCCCCAGCATTTT. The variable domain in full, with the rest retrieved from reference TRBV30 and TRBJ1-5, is SQTIHQWPATLVQPVGSPLSLECTVEGTSNPNLYWYRQAAGRGLQLLFYSVGIGQISSEVPQNLSASRPQDRQFILSSKKLLLSDSGFYLCACQTGTAGQPQHFGDGTRLSIL.